A selection of T cell receptor beta chains follows, all from one sample in a study of blood T cell repertoires in COVID-19. Here immunoSEQ multiplex PCR was the method, and the copy in TCRdb shows in-frame clones only, minus some. The sample lists around 190,000 clones, approximately 84% seen once, with 4.9% in the top ten. The sample consisted of peripheral blood. The origin of the receptors is a woman older than 75 with acute or convalescent COVID-19. Both conserved end residues are part of each CDR3. Each record gives: V gene, clone size, J gene, CDR3 length, D gene, CDR3 DNA, CDR3 protein. A D gene is named only where the DNA matches it firmly. The size field is filled for only some rows; it gives once, few, many or a size class.

V: TRBV7-9
size: .
J: TRBJ1-5
length: 16
D: .
DNA: TGTGCCAGCAGCAAGTCCGGGGCTAGCGGCAATCAGCCCCAGCATTTT
CDR3: CASSKSGASGNQPQHF

V: TRBV12-3/TRBV12-4
size: .
J: TRBJ2-5
length: 13
D: .
DNA: TGTGCCAGCAGTTTATTAGGGACTGAGACCCAGTACTTC
CDR3: CASSLLGTETQYF

V: TRBV6-6
size: few
J: TRBJ1-1
length: 12
D: .
DNA: TGTGCCAGCAGTTCCGTGAACACTGAAGCTTTCTTT
CDR3: CASSSVNTEAFF

V: TRBV9
size: .
J: TRBJ1-5
length: 16
D: .
DNA: TGTGCCAGCAGCGCGGTACGGGACACCAGCAATCAGCCCCAGCATTTT
CDR3: CASSAVRDTSNQPQHF

V: TRBV6-5
size: .
J: TRBJ1-1
length: 13
D: .
DNA: TGTGCCAGCAGTCCCCGGGAGAACACTGAAGCTTTCTTT
CDR3: CASSPRENTEAFF

V: TRBV7-9
size: .
J: TRBJ1-6
length: 15
D: TRBD1
DNA: TGTGCCAGCAGCTTACCGGGACAGGGAAGCTCACCCCTCCACTTT
CDR3: CASSLPGQGSSPLHF

V: TRBV6-2/TRBV6-3
size: .
J: TRBJ2-3
length: 15
D: .
DNA: TGTGCCAGCAGTTCCAGGGCCCTTGCCACAGATACGCAGTATTTT
CDR3: CASSSRALATDTQYF

V: TRBV15
size: once
J: TRBJ1-4
length: 13
D: TRBD1
DNA: TGTGCCACCAGCCGGCGGACAGGTGAAAAACTGTTTTTT
CDR3: CATSRRTGEKLFF

V: TRBV7-2
size: .
J: TRBJ2-2
length: 16
D: TRBD2
DNA: TGTGCCAGCAGCTTGGGACTAGCGGGAGCCACCGGGGAGCTGTTTTTT
CDR3: CASSLGLAGATGELFF

V: TRBV6-5
size: .
J: TRBJ1-5
length: 14
D: .
DNA: TGTGCCAGCAGTCGACCAGGGATGGCCCAGCCCCAGCATTTT
CDR3: CASSRPGMAQPQHF

V: TRBV6-1
size: .
J: TRBJ1-2
length: 15
D: TRBD1
DNA: TGTGCCAGCAGTGAATTAGGGACAGGGGTTTTTGGCTACACCTTC
CDR3: CASSELGTGVFGYTF

V: TRBV5-1
size: .
J: TRBJ2-7
length: 17
D: .
DNA: TGCGCCAGCAGCTTGGAAAGTAGGGTGACAGGAAACTACGAGCAGTACTTC
CDR3: CASSLESRVTGNYEQYF

V: TRBV7-2
size: .
J: TRBJ1-5
length: 12
D: .
DNA: TGTGCCAGCAGCCCATTCAATCAGCCCCAGCATTTT
CDR3: CASSPFNQPQHF

V: TRBV11-3
size: .
J: TRBJ2-3
length: 14
D: .
DNA: TGTGCCAGCAGCTTGGGCAGGAGCACAGATACGCAGTATTTT
CDR3: CASSLGRSTDTQYF

V: TRBV5-1
size: few
J: TRBJ2-7
length: 15
D: TRBD1
DNA: TGCGCCAGCAGCCAAGGGACAGGACTCTCCTACGAGCAGTACTTC
CDR3: CASSQGTGLSYEQYF

V: TRBV7-7
size: .
J: TRBJ2-7
length: 13
D: .
DNA: TGTGCTAGCAGCTTAGTTGGAGGGCACGAGCAGTACTTC
CDR3: CASSLVGGHEQYF

V: TRBV28
size: .
J: TRBJ2-2
length: 15
D: TRBD1
DNA: TGTGCCAGCAGTTCCCTGGACAGGGTAACGGGGGAGCTGTTTTTT
CDR3: CASSSLDRVTGELFF

V: TRBV5-4
size: .
J: TRBJ2-2
length: 15
D: .
DNA: TGTGCCAGCAGCAGCCGGGACTGGAACACCGGGGAGCTGTTTTTT
CDR3: CASSSRDWNTGELFF

V: TRBV30
size: .
J: TRBJ2-7
length: 14
D: TRBD2
DNA: TGTGCCTGGAGTGTGGGGGGGTCCTCCTACGAGCAGTACTTC
CDR3: CAWSVGGSSYEQYF

V: TRBV5-4
size: .
J: TRBJ2-2
length: 14
D: .
DNA: TGTGCCAGCAGCTGGGACTTGTACACCGGGGAGCTGTTTTTT
CDR3: CASSWDLYTGELFF

V: TRBV9
size: once
J: TRBJ2-3
length: 17
D: TRBD2
DNA: TGTGCCAGCAGCGCCACCACTAGCGGGAGGACCCCAGATACGCAGTATTTT
CDR3: CASSATTSGRTPDTQYF

V: TRBV18
size: .
J: TRBJ2-7
length: 14
D: TRBD2
DNA: TGTGCCAGCTCACCCGGGACTAGCACAGGCGAGCAGTACTTC
CDR3: CASSPGTSTGEQYF

V: TRBV10-3
size: .
J: TRBJ1-4
length: 13
D: TRBD1
DNA: TGTGCCTACCGGGACAGTTCTAATGAAAAACTGTTTTTT
CDR3: CAYRDSSNEKLFF

V: TRBV5-3
size: .
J: TRBJ2-7
length: 14
D: TRBD1
DNA: TGTGCCAGAAGCCGTACAGGGGGTCGCCACGAGCAGTACTTC
CDR3: CARSRTGGRHEQYF

V: TRBV28
size: .
J: TRBJ1-3
length: 15
D: .
DNA: TGTGCCAGCAGTCCAGGCCCCCAGTCTGGAAACACCATATATTTT
CDR3: CASSPGPQSGNTIYF

V: TRBV10-3
size: .
J: TRBJ2-7
length: 17
D: .
DNA: TGTGCCATCAGTTTCCGGGACACCAAGTCGGGATCCTACGAGCAGTACTTC
CDR3: CAISFRDTKSGSYEQYF

V: TRBV19
size: .
J: TRBJ1-5
length: 15
D: .
DNA: TGTGCCAGTAGTACCCCCGGCAGGGGCAATCAGCCCCAGCATTTT
CDR3: CASSTPGRGNQPQHF

V: TRBV5-8
size: .
J: TRBJ2-5
length: 14
D: .
DNA: TGTGCCAGCAGCTTGGGGGGCAACAAAGAGACCCAGTACTTC
CDR3: CASSLGGNKETQYF

V: TRBV9
size: .
J: TRBJ1-2
length: 16
D: .
DNA: TGTGCCAGCAGCGTAGTTGGCTCCAACCCTGGTGATGGCTACACCTTC
CDR3: CASSVVGSNPGDGYTF

V: TRBV2
size: .
J: TRBJ2-2
length: 12
D: .
DNA: TGTGCCCACACGGAGGGTCCCGGGGAGCTGTTTTTT
CDR3: CAHTEGPGELFF

V: TRBV7-8
size: .
J: TRBJ1-4
length: 15
D: .
DNA: TGTGCCAGCAGCCGATACATGACAACTAATGAAAAACTGTTTTTT
CDR3: CASSRYMTTNEKLFF

V: TRBV7-2
size: .
J: TRBJ1-6
length: 16
D: .
DNA: TGTGCCAGCAGCCTAAATATGGCAGGGTCGAATTCACCCCTCCACTTT
CDR3: CASSLNMAGSNSPLHF

V: TRBV6-5
size: .
J: TRBJ1-6
length: 14
D: .
DNA: TGTGCCAGCAGGCCGGGGTCTTACAATTCACCCCTCCACTTT
CDR3: CASRPGSYNSPLHF

V: TRBV7-3
size: .
J: TRBJ1-2
length: 14
D: TRBD1
DNA: TGTGCCAGCAGCTTAAGCCAGGGGGCGTTTGGCTACACCTTC
CDR3: CASSLSQGAFGYTF

V: TRBV6-5
size: once
J: TRBJ2-3
length: 14
D: TRBD2
DNA: TGTGCCAGCAGTTTAGCGGGAGTTAGAGATACGCAGTATTTT
CDR3: CASSLAGVRDTQYF

V: TRBV7-2
size: few
J: TRBJ2-2
length: 17
D: TRBD1
DNA: TGTGCCAGCAGCCGGCTGACAGGGGCTCATTACACCGGGGAGCTGTTTTTT
CDR3: CASSRLTGAHYTGELFF

V: TRBV6-2/TRBV6-3
size: .
J: TRBJ2-2
length: 14
D: TRBD1
DNA: TGTGCCAGCAGTTCGGGACAGTCGCCCGGGGAGCTGTTTTTT
CDR3: CASSSGQSPGELFF

V: TRBV7-2
size: .
J: TRBJ2-1
length: 16
D: TRBD1
DNA: TGTGCCAGCAGCACCCGACAGGGGAGGTTTTACAATGAGCAGTTCTTC
CDR3: CASSTRQGRFYNEQFF

V: TRBV12-3/TRBV12-4
size: .
J: TRBJ1-5
length: 11
D: TRBD1
DNA: TGTGCCAGCAGCTTGGGCCGGGACAGGATGTTT
CDR3: CASSLGRDRMF

V: TRBV6-5
size: .
J: TRBJ2-3
length: 15
D: TRBD1
DNA: TGTGCCAGCAGTTTCCGGGACAGGGGCGGAGATACGCAGTATTTT
CDR3: CASSFRDRGGDTQYF

V: TRBV7-9
size: few
J: TRBJ2-7
length: 14
D: TRBD1
DNA: TGTGCCAGCAGCCCGGACAGGGGGCTCTACGAGCAGTACTTC
CDR3: CASSPDRGLYEQYF